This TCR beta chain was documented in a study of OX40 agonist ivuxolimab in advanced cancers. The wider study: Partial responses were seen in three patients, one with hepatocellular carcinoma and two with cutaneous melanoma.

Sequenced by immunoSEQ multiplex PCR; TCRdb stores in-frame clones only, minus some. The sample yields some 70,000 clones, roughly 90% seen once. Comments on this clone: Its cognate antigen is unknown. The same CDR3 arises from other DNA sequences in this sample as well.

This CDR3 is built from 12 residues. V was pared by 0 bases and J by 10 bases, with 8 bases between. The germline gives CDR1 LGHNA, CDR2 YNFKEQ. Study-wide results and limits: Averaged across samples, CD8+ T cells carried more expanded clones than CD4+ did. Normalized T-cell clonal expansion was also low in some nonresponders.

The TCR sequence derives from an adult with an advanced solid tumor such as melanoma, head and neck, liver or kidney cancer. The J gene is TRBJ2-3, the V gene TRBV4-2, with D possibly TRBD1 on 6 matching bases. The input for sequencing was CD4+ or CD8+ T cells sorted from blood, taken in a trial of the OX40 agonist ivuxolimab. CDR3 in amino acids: CASSQEEGAQYF. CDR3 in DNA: TGTGCCAGCAGCCAAGAAGAGGGGGCGCAGTATTTT.